Listed below are T cell receptor beta chains from one sample, sequenced in a study of cytomegalovirus exposure and HLA in healthy donors. TCRdb keeps only in-frame clones here, not all; method: immunoSEQ multiplex PCR. The sample consists of under 200,000 clones, almost 85% of them appearing once. The sample was PBMCs. The receptors here all came from a man aged 25 to 40 in good health and CMV-seronegative. CDR3s include the opening cysteine and the closing phenylalanine or tryptophan. Fields, in order: V gene, CDR3 protein.

v_call: TRBV25-1; cdr3_aa: CASSGQGAWNEQFF
v_call: TRBV19; cdr3_aa: CASKNNGQGRYGYTF
v_call: TRBV10-2; cdr3_aa: CASGTGKGEYF
v_call: TRBV25-1; cdr3_aa: CASRRTGAEQYF
v_call: TRBV7-8; cdr3_aa: CASSLAGGQFHYEQYF
v_call: TRBV2; cdr3_aa: CASSAKIAGGKYEQYF
v_call: TRBV2; cdr3_aa: CASNAQDTGELFF
v_call: TRBV5-6; cdr3_aa: CASSPDRLSYEQYF
v_call: TRBV11-3; cdr3_aa: CASSFGTGGETQYF
v_call: TRBV5-4; cdr3_aa: CASSLALTGESYEQYF
v_call: TRBV7-9; cdr3_aa: CASSANRETETQYF
v_call: TRBV29-1; cdr3_aa: CSVVPAGFKLDSYNEQFF
v_call: TRBV6-5; cdr3_aa: CASSQGFGNTIYF
v_call: TRBV7-9; cdr3_aa: CASSLVPGGTAGLGTQYF
v_call: TRBV19; cdr3_aa: CASRAYNRVVTEAFF
v_call: TRBV28; cdr3_aa: CASRKSQGTGYTF
v_call: TRBV27; cdr3_aa: CASSRNNSPLHF
v_call: TRBV6-6; cdr3_aa: CASSQGQGLNTGELFF
v_call: TRBV13; cdr3_aa: CASSPGLLYNEQFF
v_call: TRBV7-2; cdr3_aa: CASSRHRGLNQPQHF
v_call: TRBV18; cdr3_aa: CASSPPTNSYEQYF
v_call: TRBV27; cdr3_aa: CASRFQGLGENTEAFF
v_call: TRBV6-6; cdr3_aa: CASSYSTGTGSYEQYF
v_call: TRBV11-2; cdr3_aa: CASSLDHGRRYNEQFF
v_call: TRBV11-2; cdr3_aa: CASSDRAGANVLTF
v_call: TRBV12-5; cdr3_aa: CASYEVSYEQYF
v_call: TRBV5-1; cdr3_aa: CASSPSGGVSTDTQYF
v_call: TRBV7-8; cdr3_aa: CASSHLRTSLSYEQYF
v_call: TRBV27; cdr3_aa: CASSLGRFGTTKQFF
v_call: TRBV2; cdr3_aa: CASSEESSGNFYEQYF
v_call: TRBV6-5; cdr3_aa: CASSYSDSGELLF
v_call: TRBV14; cdr3_aa: CASSPRLAGFTDTQYF
v_call: TRBV7-9; cdr3_aa: CASSLRSGPGNTGELFF
v_call: TRBV29-1; cdr3_aa: CSVEAPVSYEQYF
v_call: TRBV5-1; cdr3_aa: CASSPRTDEQYF
v_call: TRBV18; cdr3_aa: CASSQNRGHDEKLFF
v_call: TRBV7-2; cdr3_aa: CASSFYSGGEEPQHF